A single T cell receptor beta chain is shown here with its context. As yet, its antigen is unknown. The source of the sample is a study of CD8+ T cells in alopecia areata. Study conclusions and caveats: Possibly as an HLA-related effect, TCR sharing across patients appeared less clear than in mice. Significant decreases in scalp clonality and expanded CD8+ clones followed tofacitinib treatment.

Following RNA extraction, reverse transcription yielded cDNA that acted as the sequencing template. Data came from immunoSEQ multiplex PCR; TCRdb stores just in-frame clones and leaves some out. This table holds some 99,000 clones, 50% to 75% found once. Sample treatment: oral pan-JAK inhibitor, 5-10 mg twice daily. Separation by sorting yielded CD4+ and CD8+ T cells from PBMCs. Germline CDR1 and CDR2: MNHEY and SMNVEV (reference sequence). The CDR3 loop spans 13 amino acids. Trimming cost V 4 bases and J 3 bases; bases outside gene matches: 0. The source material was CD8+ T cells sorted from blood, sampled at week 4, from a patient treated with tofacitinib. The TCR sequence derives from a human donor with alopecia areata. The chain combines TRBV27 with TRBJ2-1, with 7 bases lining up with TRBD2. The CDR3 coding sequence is TGTGCCAGCAGTTGGGACTACTACAATGAGCAGTTCTTC. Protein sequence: CASSWDYYNEQFF.